This record covers a single TCR beta chain. The entry originates in a study of T cells after yellow fever vaccination. TCRdb called the 5' RACE reads again in MiXCR, with one record for every CDR3 protein. Of fewer than 500,000 distinct CDR3 sequences in the sample, 18% were seen once. The CDR3 consists of 15 residues. V was cut by 2 bases and J by 0 bases, with 8 bases left in between. Germline V gene data show CDR1 as SEHNR and CDR2 as FQNEAQ (reference sequence). The receptor's source is a man aged 18 to 30 who received the YFV17D yellow fever vaccine. The chain couples TRBV7-9 to TRBJ1-3; D is unclear. The source was PBMCs, collected before the yellow fever booster vaccination. CDR3 nucleotides: TGTGCCAGCAGCTTACGGGAGCCCTCTGGAAACACCATATATTTT. It codes for CASSLREPSGNTIYF. Together with reference TRBV7-9 and TRBJ1-3, the CDR3 gives the full variable domain: DTGVSQNPRHKITKRGQNVTFRCDPISEHNRLYWYRQTLGQGPEFLTYFQNEAQLEKSRLLSDRFSAERPKGSFSTLEIQRTEQGDSAMYLCASSLREPSGNTIYFGEGSWLTVV.